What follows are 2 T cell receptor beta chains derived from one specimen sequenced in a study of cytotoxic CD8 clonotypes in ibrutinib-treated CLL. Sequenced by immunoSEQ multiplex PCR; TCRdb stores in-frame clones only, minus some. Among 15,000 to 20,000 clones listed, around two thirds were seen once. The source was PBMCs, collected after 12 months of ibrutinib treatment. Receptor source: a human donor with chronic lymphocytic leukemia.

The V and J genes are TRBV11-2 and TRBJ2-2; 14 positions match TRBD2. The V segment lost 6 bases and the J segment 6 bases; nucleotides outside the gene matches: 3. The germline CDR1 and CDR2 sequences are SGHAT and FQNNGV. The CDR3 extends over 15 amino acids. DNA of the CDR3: TGTGCCAGCAGGGTGACTAGCGGGAGGGCCGGGGAGCTGTTTTTT. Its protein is CASRVTSGRAGELFF.

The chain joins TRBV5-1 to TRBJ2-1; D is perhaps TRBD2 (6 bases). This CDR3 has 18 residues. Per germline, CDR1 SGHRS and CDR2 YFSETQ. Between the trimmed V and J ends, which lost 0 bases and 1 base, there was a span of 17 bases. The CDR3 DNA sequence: TGCGCCAGCAGCTTGGCCGGTTCGGGAGTAGGGTCCTACAATGAGCAGTTCTTC. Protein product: CASSLAGSGVGSYNEQFF.